The clone carrying this T cell receptor (beta chain) was observed a handful of times. The antigen remains undetermined. A much larger clone is a single base away; this may be a read error. Amplification of TCR beta CDR3 regions used RNA transcripts. After a first-round RT-PCR with HTBI primers, a second-round multiplex PCR was run. MiXCR, applied by TCRdb to the multiplex PCR reads, yields one record per CDR3 protein. Of about 480,000 distinct CDR3 sequences in the sample, around 14% were seen once. The CDR3 has 14 residues. Trimming pared 2 bases from V and 10 bases from J, leaving 12 bases between. Germline CDR1 MDHEN, CDR2 SYDVKM. The data belong to a study of Graves' ophthalmopathy and Graves' hyperthyroidism. Study-level points and caveats: Classification of ophthalmopathy versus stable hyperthyroidism by a 13-signature model yielded roughly 86% sensitivity and 65% to 83% specificity. It was with about 68% sensitivity and around 75% specificity that the model predicted ophthalmopathy progression.

Excluded were patients with other autoimmune diseases, uncontrolled infections, pregnancy or lactation. The PBMCs originated from approximately 10 ml of fresh peripheral blood. The J gene is TRBJ1-6, the V gene TRBV28; a weak D match, TRBD1 (5 bases). The clonotype comes from a woman in her twenties or thirties with Graves' ophthalmopathy. The material sequenced was blood. CDR3 in amino acids: CASSLLQGVSPLHF. DNA of the CDR3: TGTGCCAGCAGTTTACTGCAGGGCGTCTCACCCCTCCACTTT.